A selection of T cell receptor beta chains follows, all from one sample in a study of blood T cells in healthy people across ages. A single record per CDR3 protein comes from TCRdb applying MiXCR to the 5' RACE reads. The sample consists of roughly 700,000 distinct CDR3 sequences, around a quarter of them appearing once. The sample was also reused in another study, on T cells of mothers and their children.

The sample comprised blood. These receptors were obtained from a boy between 10 and 17 years old in good health. The CDR3 runs from the conserved cysteine through the conserved F or W. Each record gives: clone size, CDR3 length, J gene, D gene, V gene, CDR3 DNA, CDR3 protein. A D gene is named only where the DNA matches it firmly. Rows may omit the clone size; those that give it use once, few, many or a size class.

few 15 TRBJ2-3 - TRBV10-3 TGTGCCATTGAATCCGGGACCGAGGACACAGATACGCAGTATTTT CAIESGTEDTDTQYF
- 11 TRBJ2-5 - TRBV6-2/TRBV6-3 TGTGCCAGCAGTGAGAACTACCGGGAGTTCTTC CASSENYREFF
- 14 TRBJ2-3 TRBD2 TRBV3-1 TGTGCCAGCAGCCGACTAGCGGGCATGGATGCGCAGTATTTT CASSRLAGMDAQYF
- 15 TRBJ1-3 - TRBV4-1 TGCGCCAGCAGCCAAGAAGGGAGGGGTGGAAACACCATATATTTT CASSQEGRGGNTIYF
- 14 TRBJ2-7 TRBD1 TRBV20-1 TGCAGTGCTAGCTCAGGGACAGGGTCCTACGAGCAGTACTTC CSASSGTGSYEQYF
few 12 TRBJ1-1 TRBD1 TRBV29-1 TGCAGCGTACAACAGGGGACTACAGAAGCTTTCTTT CSVQQGTTEAFF
- 12 TRBJ2-7 - TRBV9 TGTGCCAGCAGCGGAACTAGAGGCGAGCAGTACTTC CASSGTRGEQYF
few 11 TRBJ2-7 - TRBV28 TGTGCCAGCAGTCCAGACTCGGTGCGGTACTTC CASSPDSVRYF
- 14 TRBJ1-2 - TRBV28 TGTGCCAGCAACCCTACGGGGGGAAACTATGGCTACACCTTC CASNPTGGNYGYTF
few 13 TRBJ1-5 - TRBV20-1 TGCAGTGCTAGTTCTGCGAGCAATCAGCCCCAGCATTTT CSASSASNQPQHF
- 15 TRBJ1-2 - TRBV11-2 TGTGCCAGCAGCTTAGATCCGACATCTAACTATGGCTACACCTTC CASSLDPTSNYGYTF
few 16 TRBJ2-1 TRBD2 TRBV27 TGTGCCAGCAGTCCCCACGGGGGGGCCACGTTCAATGAGCAGTTCTTC CASSPHGGATFNEQFF
many 13 TRBJ2-7 - TRBV29-1 TGCAGCGTTGACGGTGACAATCCCTACGAGCAGTACTTC CSVDGDNPYEQYF
- 16 TRBJ2-5 - TRBV7-6 TGTGCCAGCAGCTTAGTTGCCGGGGAACGGGGGCAGACTCAGTACTTC CASSLVAGERGQTQYF
few 15 TRBJ1-1 - TRBV4-3 TGCGCCAGCAGCCAAGACCGGGTGGGGAACACTGAAGCTTTCTTT CASSQDRVGNTEAFF
few 15 TRBJ1-4 TRBD1 TRBV6-1 TGTGCCAGCAGTGCCCGACAGGGAGCGGATGAAAAACTGTTTTTT CASSARQGADEKLFF
- 18 TRBJ2-6 - TRBV7-9 TGTGCCAGCAGCCAGAGGGGGTCCCCCTTCTCTGGGGCCAACGTCCTGACTTTC CASSQRGSPFSGANVLTF
once 14 TRBJ1-5 TRBD1 TRBV6-6 TGTGCCATCCAGTCGGGACAGACTAATCAGCCCCAGCATTTT CAIQSGQTNQPQHF
few 14 TRBJ1-6 - TRBV6-5 TGTGCCAGCAGTTTGAGAGATTCAAATTCACCCCTCCACTTT CASSLRDSNSPLHF
- 14 TRBJ1-2 TRBD1 TRBV25-1 TGTGCCAGCAGTGAACAGACAGGGCTCTATGGCTACACCTTC CASSEQTGLYGYTF
many 13 TRBJ2-1 - TRBV7-9 TGTGCCAGCAGCTTCGGGACCGGCAATGAGCAGTTCTTC CASSFGTGNEQFF
- 13 TRBJ2-7 - TRBV7-2 TGTGCCAGCAACCCGACAGGCTCCTACGAGCAGTACTTC CASNPTGSYEQYF
few 16 TRBJ2-7 - TRBV4-2 TGTGCCAGCAGCCAACTCGGGACCGAGAACGTCTACGAGCAGTACTTC CASSQLGTENVYEQYF
- 15 TRBJ2-5 - TRBV12-5 TGTGCTAGTGGTGCCTCCGGGACCCCGCTGGGGACCCAGTACTTC CASGASGTPLGTQYF
- 17 TRBJ2-1 - TRBV11-2 TGTGCCAGCAGCCTCGGACCCGGGACACCGGACTACAATGAGCAGTTCTTC CASSLGPGTPDYNEQFF
- 11 TRBJ2-1 - TRBV6-5 TGTGCCAGCCGAATCTACAATGAGCAGTTCTTC CASRIYNEQFF
- 16 TRBJ2-1 TRBD2 TRBV5-1 TGCGCCAGCAGCTTGGAGGCGGGAGGGCCAGGCAATGAGCAGTTCTTC CASSLEAGGPGNEQFF